The rows below give T cell receptor beta chains drawn from one sample of a study of cytomegalovirus exposure and HLA in healthy donors. Libraries were prepared by immunoSEQ multiplex PCR; TCRdb keeps only in-frame clonotypes and omits some of them. Of about 190,000 clones listed, around 81% are singletons. The specimen was PBMCs. Receptors were obtained from a man younger than 35 in good health and CMV-seronegative. The conserved cysteine and the conserved F or W are not part of the CDR3 here.

TRBJ2-7 TRBV27 ASSLNRYYEQY
TRBJ2-3 TRBV6-1 ASSDRGRNTDTQY
TRBJ1-5 TRBV9 ASSVAPGSNQPQH
. TRBV11-2 ASSLGSPLLSYEQY
TRBJ2-7 TRBV10-3 ATRQGLAESYEQY
TRBJ2-1 TRBV14 ASSLHGGSGRGFRIYNEQF
TRBJ2-1 TRBV5-5 ASSSRAGGRVNEQF
TRBJ2-1 TRBV7-6 ASSSQPSGNEQF
TRBJ2-7 TRBV28 ASSFALYSYEQY
TRBJ2-2 TRBV5-4 ASSPSGRGNTGELF
TRBJ2-1 TRBV7-2 ASSLGFVGGAPPYNEQF
TRBJ2-1 TRBV4-3 ASSPTRLQGGQF
TRBJ2-3 TRBV5-1 ASSLTAGRPDTQY
TRBJ1-4 TRBV4-2 ASSPARREKLF
TRBJ1-2 TRBV4-2 ASSQGAGTANYGYT
TRBJ1-4 TRBV5-1 ASSPGQGPNEKLF
TRBJ2-7 TRBV7-8 ASSLQGRGYEQY
TRBJ2-2 TRBV9 ASSGDSRTGELF
TRBJ1-2 TRBV7-2 ASTKGGKGGGYT
TRBJ2-7 TRBV10-2 ASSDMAGGSYEQY
TRBJ2-3 TRBV7-2 ASSLVVGFTDTQY
TRBJ1-1 TRBV7-2 ASSYRVLITTEAF
TRBJ1-2 TRBV2 ASTLPRQVASDWYGYT
TRBJ2-2 TRBV10-3 AISDSGTNTGELF